These 15 T cell receptor beta chains were sequenced from one sample in a study of CD8 T cells in Susac syndrome. After extraction with the RNeasy kit, 0.5 to 1 ug of the RNA was reverse transcribed using random hexamers. TCRdb re-derived calls from the immunoSEQ multiplex PCR reads in MiXCR, one entry per CDR3 protein. This sample has approximately 150,000 distinct CDR3 sequences, with approximately 93% found just once. Sequencing input: CD4+ T cells from PBMCs. The receptors come from a human donor with multiple sclerosis.

The rearrangement uses TRBV20-1 and TRBJ2-5; D remains unclear. There are 15 residues in the CDR3. CDR1 is DFQATT and CDR2 is SNEGSKA in the germline V gene (reference sequence). V was cut by 3 bases and J by 5 bases, with 19 bases left in between. CDR3 in DNA: TGCAGTGCTAGTGCGCTCGTAACCAAAGGGGAGACCCAGTACTTC. Translating gives CSASALVTKGETQYF.

The chain combines TRBV15 with TRBJ2-2; 9 bases match TRBD1. CDR1 is LNHNV and CDR2 is YYDKDF in the germline V gene (reference sequence). The CDR3 contains 14 residues. V lost 8 bases to trimming and J lost 6 bases; unmatched junction nucleotides: 7. The CDR3 coding sequence is TGTGCCACCCGCCGGACAGGGGTACCCGGGGAGCTGTTTTTT. Residues: CATRRTGVPGELFF.

This sequence joins TRBV12-3 or TRBV12-4 and TRBJ1-5, with D possibly TRBD1 on 5 matching bases. The germline V and J ends were trimmed by 2 bases and 6 bases, with 14 bases remaining between them. The CDR3 covers 15 residues. Written as DNA, the CDR3 is TGTGCCAGCAGTTTATGGCAGGGCGGGGGTCAGCCCCAGCATTTT. Translation: CASSLWQGGGQPQHF.

The chain couples TRBV12-3 or TRBV12-4 to TRBJ2-3; no clear D gene. The V end was cut by 6 bases, the J end by 2 bases, with 9 bases between. CDR3 size: 13 residues. For the CDR3, the DNA is TGTGCCAGCAGCCAGGACCACACAGATACGCAGTATTTT. This encodes CASSQDHTDTQYF.

The chain has TRBV3-1 and TRBJ2-1; 9 positions agree with TRBD2. The junction had 11 bases not matched to a gene; V was cut back by 10 bases and J by 7 bases. The CDR3 is made up of 14 amino acids. Germline-derived CDR1 and CDR2 are LGHDT and YNNKEL (reference sequence). Here the CDR3 DNA reads TGTGCCACTGTTAGCGGGAGTGTCCCTAATGAGCAGTTCTTC. This translates into CATVSGSVPNEQFF.

This clonotype appeared once. The V and J genes are TRBV2 and TRBJ2-7, with 7 bases matching TRBD2. Germline assignment: CDR1 SNHLY and CDR2 FYNNEI. Trimming removed 7 bases from V and 0 bases from J; junction bases left unmatched: 18. The CDR3 is made up of 18 amino acids. CDR3 in DNA: TGTGCCAGCATCCAGGGAGGGCTGACGACCCTACTCTCCTACGAGCAGTACTTC. Translated: CASIQGGLTTLLSYEQYF.

The rearrangement links TRBV20-1 to TRBJ2-5; 9 nucleotides match TRBD2. Germline assignment: CDR1 DFQATT and CDR2 SNEGSKA (reference sequence). V lost 0 bases to trimming and J lost 5 bases; unmatched junction nucleotides: 7. The CDR3 is 15 amino acids. Written as DNA, the CDR3 is TGCAGTGCTAGAGATTTGCGGGAGGGAGGGGAGACCCAGTACTTC. Its protein product is CSARDLREGGETQYF.

In its sample, this clonotype was seen a few times. The rearrangement links TRBV23-1 to TRBJ2-5, with D perhaps matching TRBD1 or TRBD2 (6 bases each). TRBV23-1 is an open reading frame whose function is uncertain. CDR3 size: 13 residues. V was trimmed by 8 bases and J by 3 bases, leaving 13 bases between them. CDR3 DNA: TGCGCCAGCGGAGGGGGAAGGGAAGAGACCCAGTACTTC. Translated, it gives CASGGGREETQYF.

The table lists this clonotype with a count of one. The chain uses TRBV4-1 and TRBJ2-7; D gene uncertain. Germline V gene data show CDR1 as MGHRA and CDR2 as YSYEKL. V dropped 1 base and J dropped 3 bases, with 7 bases sitting between them. The CDR3 extends over 13 amino acids. The CDR3 DNA is TGCGCCAGCAGCCAAGTCGGAAACTACGAGCAGTACTTC. As protein: CASSQVGNYEQYF.

The rearrangement uses TRBV6-5 and TRBJ1-6; D uncertain. Germline V gives CDR1 MNHEY, CDR2 SVGAGI. The length of the CDR3 is 14 residues. V shed 9 bases and J shed 6 bases, with 15 bases lying between them. Written as DNA, the CDR3 is TGTGCCAGTAGCTCCGGCGGTCCTAATTCACCCCTCCACTTT. It encodes CASSSGGPNSPLHF.

This chain links TRBV9 with TRBJ2-7; weak D call: TRBD1 (6 bases). V lost 2 bases and J 3 bases, leaving 9 bases between the germline ends. Germline V gene sequence: CDR1 SGDLS, CDR2 YYNGEE. This CDR3 region has 13 residues. CDR3 loop: CASSVGQFYEQYF. The CDR3 nucleotides read TGTGCCAGCAGCGTCGGACAGTTCTACGAGCAGTACTTC.

The genes are TRBV10-3 and TRBJ1-5, with unresolved D. Germline assignment: CDR1 ENHRY and CDR2 SYGVKD. The length of the CDR3 is 14 residues. V was pared by 2 bases and J by 1 base, with 6 bases between. The CDR3 is CAISEAGSNQPQHF. As DNA, the CDR3 is TGTGCCATCAGTGAGGCGGGGAGCAATCAGCCCCAGCATTTT.

This chain joins TRBV2 and TRBJ1-2; D is possibly TRBD1 (5 bases). Trimming took off 2 bases at V and 4 bases at J, with 14 bases between the two ends. Germline CDR1 reads SNHLY; CDR2 reads FYNNEI. The CDR3 length is 15 residues. The CDR3 DNA is TGTGCCAGCAGTGAATCTTCCGGGACCATCTATGGCTACACCTTC. Its translation: CASSESSGTIYGYTF. The complete variable domain, with remaining parts taken from reference TRBV2 and TRBJ1-2, reads EPEVTQTPSHQVTQMGQEVILRCVPISNHLYFYWYRQILGQKVEFLVSFYNNEISEKSEIFDDQFSVERPDGSNFTLKIRSTKLEDSAMYFCASSESSGTIYGYTFGSGTRLTVV.

The genes are TRBV20-1 and TRBJ2-3; 11 bases fit TRBD2. The CDR3 extends over 15 amino acids. Germline V gene lookup returns CDR1 DFQATT and CDR2 SNEGSKA (reference sequence). V gave up 6 bases and J gave up 4 bases; unmatched junction bases: 9. The CDR3 DNA reads as TGCAGTGCCATCGTAGCGGGGGGGCTATCAGATACGCAGTATTTT. It specifies CSAIVAGGLSDTQYF.

CDR3 nucleotide sequence: TGTGCCAGCTCACCGAGGGACACACGCACCGGGGAGCTGTTTTTT. Translation: CASSPRDTRTGELFF. The chain recombines TRBV18 with TRBJ2-2; tentative D call: TRBD1 (6 bases). V lost 3 bases, J lost 4 bases, and 12 bases lay in between. CDR3 size: 15 residues. The germline V gene encodes CDR1 KGHSH and CDR2 LQKENI.